This entry describes one TCR beta chain. Profiling relied on immunoSEQ multiplex PCR, and the TCRdb table lists in-frame clones only, not all of them. There are tens of thousands of clones in the sample; about 89% occur only once, and 1.5% to 2% lies in the top ten. Trimming took 5 bases from V and 13 from J, leaving 20 bases between them. In germline, CDR1 is SGHTA, CDR2 FQGNSA. CDR3 length: 14 residues. This entry belongs to a study of blood T cell repertoires in COVID-19. The chain links TRBV7-2 to TRBJ1-4; D unclear. The sample taken for sequencing was peripheral blood. The sequence came from a man in his sixties with acute or convalescent COVID-19. CDR3 in DNA: TGTGCCAGCAGCGGGTCCCCCACCAGGCCCCGACTGTTTTTT. It is translated as CASSGSPTRPRLFF.